A selection of T cell receptor beta chains follows, all from one sample in a study of blood T cell repertoires in COVID-19. TCRdb's table, derived via immunoSEQ multiplex PCR, lists solely in-frame clones and lacks some. The sample holds 150,000 to 200,000 clones; around 89% are singletons and the top ten take less than 5.5%. The sample consisted of peripheral blood. The source is a human donor in a cohort sampled during active COVID-19. CDR3s include the opening cysteine and the closing phenylalanine or tryptophan. The D gene is left open where the match is weak. Clone size is given for some rows only: seen once, a few or many times, or a class if the clone is expanded.

v_call	d_call	clone_size	j_call	cdr3_nt	cdr3_aa
TRBV3-1/TRBV3-2	TRBD1	-	TRBJ1-4	TGTGCCAGCAGCCCTGGGGACAGGCTCCCCGAAAAACTGTTTTTT	CASSPGDRLPEKLFF
TRBV4-2	-	-	TRBJ2-1	TGTGCCAGCAGCCGGGCGACTAGTTTCGATGAGCAGTTCTTC	CASSRATSFDEQFF
TRBV6-2/TRBV6-3	TRBD2	once	TRBJ2-7	TGTGCCAGCAGCTGGGGGGGGACTTTCTCCTACGAGCAGTACTTC	CASSWGGTFSYEQYF
TRBV25-1	-	-	TRBJ1-1	TGTGCCAGCAGTGCAATGCCGGGGCGCGGGGACACTGAAGCTTTCTTT	CASSAMPGRGDTEAFF
TRBV10-2	TRBD2	-	TRBJ2-3	TGCGCCAGCAGCGGACTAGCGGGGGGGCCTCTTACAGATACGCAGTATTTT	CASSGLAGGPLTDTQYF
TRBV5-1	TRBD2	-	TRBJ2-3	TGCGCCAGCAGTTCCGGGACTAGCCCCGATACGCAGTATTTT	CASSSGTSPDTQYF
TRBV7-7	TRBD2	few	TRBJ2-7	TGTGCCAGCAGCCCCGGAGTTGGACTAGCGGGAGGCTACGAGCAGTACTTC	CASSPGVGLAGGYEQYF
TRBV30	-	-	TRBJ2-7	TGTGCCTTCGGCTCCTACGAGCAGTACTTC	CAFGSYEQYF
TRBV28	-	-	TRBJ2-1	TGTGCCAGCACCCAGTGGGCGGGGCGGAAGAGCTCCTACAATGAGCAGTTCTTC	CASTQWAGRKSSYNEQFF
TRBV28	-	-	TRBJ2-7	TGTGCCAGCAGTTTACATTCAGGGGGGCATAGCTACGAGCAGTACTTC	CASSLHSGGHSYEQYF
TRBV5-1	-	-	TRBJ2-2	TGCGCCAGCAGCTTGGCCATTCAGGGAAACACCGGGGAGCTGTTTTTT	CASSLAIQGNTGELFF
TRBV7-7	TRBD2	-	TRBJ2-5	TGTGCCAGCAGCCAAGGGACTAGCGCACAAGAGACCCAGTACTTC	CASSQGTSAQETQYF
TRBV2	-	-	TRBJ2-2	TGTGCCAGCAGTGACAGTTACACCGGGGAGCTGTTTTTT	CASSDSYTGELFF
TRBV6-6	-	-	TRBJ1-3	TGTGCCAGCAGTGAGAACTTGACTGGAAACACCATATATTTT	CASSENLTGNTIYF
TRBV4-2	-	-	TRBJ2-3	TGTGCCAGCAGCCTTTCGTTTGGGGGACTGAGCACAGATACGCAGTATTTT	CASSLSFGGLSTDTQYF
TRBV12-3/TRBV12-4	-	-	TRBJ1-1	TGTGCCAGCAGTTTAAGGCGGCCAGAAGCTTTCTTT	CASSLRRPEAFF
TRBV27	TRBD2	-	TRBJ2-7	TGTGCCAGCAGTGGAATTTTTGCGGGGGGCACCTACGAGCAGTACTTC	CASSGIFAGGTYEQYF
TRBV28	TRBD2	-	TRBJ2-3	TGTGCCAGCAGTTCGAGACTAGCGGGAGTGAGAGATACGCAGTATTTT	CASSSRLAGVRDTQYF
TRBV4-3	-	once	TRBJ1-2	TGCGCCAGCAGCCAAGACTTCCGGGACACCCGAGGGGGGGACGGCTACACCTTC	CASSQDFRDTRGGDGYTF
TRBV4-1	TRBD2	-	TRBJ2-7	TGCGCCAGCAGCCCCACAGGACAAGCGGGGGGTCGAATCTACGAGCAGTACTTC	CASSPTGQAGGRIYEQYF
TRBV18	-	-	TRBJ2-1	TGTGCCAGCTCAACACCGGGCCTTGCCAATGAGCAGTTCTTC	CASSTPGLANEQFF
TRBV7-6	TRBD1	-	TRBJ2-5	TGTGCCAGCAGCTTAGCTTCACAGGGGGCCTCAGAGACCCAGTACTTC	CASSLASQGASETQYF
TRBV19	-	-	TRBJ2-2	TGTGCCAGTAGGGGTGTCCTAGACACCGGGGAGCTGTTTTTT	CASRGVLDTGELFF
TRBV4-1	-	-	TRBJ1-6	TGCGCCAGCAGCCAAATCTCAGATTCACCCCTCCACTTT	CASSQISDSPLHF
TRBV4-1	TRBD1	once	TRBJ2-2	TGCGCCAGCAGCCCGACAGGGGCGCCTAACACCGGGGAGCTGTTTTTT	CASSPTGAPNTGELFF
TRBV29-1	TRBD2	-	TRBJ2-7	TGCAGCGTAACCGGGACTAGCGGGTTTAACGAGCAGTACTTC	CSVTGTSGFNEQYF
TRBV28	-	few	TRBJ1-3	TGTGCCAGCAGTTTATGGAGGACTGAGAAGGTGGGAAACACCATATATTTT	CASSLWRTEKVGNTIYF
TRBV25-1	-	-	TRBJ2-1	TGTGCCAGCAGTGCCGCCGAAGCTTTAGAGCAGTTCTTC	CASSAAEALEQFF
TRBV10-3	-	-	TRBJ1-2	TGTGCCGCCACAGGTGTCTATGGCTACACCTTC	CAATGVYGYTF
TRBV6-2/TRBV6-3	-	-	TRBJ1-1	TGTGCCAGCAGTTCACCCCAGAGAACACACCGAGGGGGCACTGAAGCTTTCTTT	CASSSPQRTHRGGTEAFF
TRBV27	TRBD1	many	TRBJ1-2	TGTGCCAGCAGTCCTACAGGGGCGGTGGGCGGTGTAGATGGCTACACCTTC	CASSPTGAVGGVDGYTF
TRBV2	-	-	TRBJ2-6	TGTGCCAGCAGTGAAGGCCGACAGCCCTCTTGGGCCAACGTCCTGACTTTC	CASSEGRQPSWANVLTF
TRBV28	-	-	TRBJ2-3	TGTGCCAGCAGTTCGAAGGGGATCACAGATACGCAGTATTTT	CASSSKGITDTQYF
TRBV18	TRBD2	few	TRBJ2-1	TGTGCCAGCTCGTCAACTAGCGGGGGGTACAATGAGCAGTTCTTC	CASSSTSGGYNEQFF
TRBV9	TRBD1	-	TRBJ2-7	TGTGCCAGCAGCGCAGACAGGGTTGAGGGGGAGCAGTACTTC	CASSADRVEGEQYF
TRBV7-2	TRBD1	-	TRBJ1-3	TGTGCCAGCAGCTTGGACAGGGCTTCTGGAAACACCATATATTTT	CASSLDRASGNTIYF
TRBV4-3	TRBD2	-	TRBJ2-1	TGCGCCAGCAGCCCGAGGACTAGCGGGGGCCCAAATGAGCAGTTCTTC	CASSPRTSGGPNEQFF
TRBV28	-	-	TRBJ2-1	TGTGCCAGCAGTTTTCCCGGGTTTAGTATCCCAGAGCAGTTCTTC	CASSFPGFSIPEQFF
TRBV4-3	-	once	TRBJ2-2	TGCGCCAGCAGCCAAGATCTCGACACCGGGGAGCTGTTTTTT	CASSQDLDTGELFF
TRBV10-1	TRBD2	-	TRBJ2-1	TGCGCCAGCAGGTCCGGGACTAGCGGTGACAATGAGCAGTTCTTC	CASRSGTSGDNEQFF
TRBV30	-	-	TRBJ1-6	TGTGCCTGGAGTGTCCTTTGGGGCCCACTCCACTTT	CAWSVLWGPLHF
TRBV7-9	TRBD1	-	TRBJ2-6	TGTGCCAGCAGCTCACCCTACGGGACAGGACTCAACGTCCTGACTTTC	CASSSPYGTGLNVLTF
TRBV5-1	TRBD2	-	TRBJ2-7	TGCGCCAGCAGCTTAGGGACTAGCGGGGGCTACGAGCAGTACTTC	CASSLGTSGGYEQYF
TRBV20-1	-	-	TRBJ1-1	TGCAGTGCTAGTTCAGGGCCGAACACTGAAGCTTTCTTT	CSASSGPNTEAFF
TRBV4-3	-	-	TRBJ2-3	TGCGCCAGCAGCCAAGACGGGTCAGGGGCCGGGGATACGCAGTATTTT	CASSQDGSGAGDTQYF
TRBV19	-	-	TRBJ2-7	TGTGCCAGTAGTGGTGACAAGTTCGGAGGCTACGAGCAGTACTTC	CASSGDKFGGYEQYF
TRBV5-1	TRBD1	-	TRBJ2-7	TGCGCCAGCAGCTTGGGACAGGGGTCCCCCTACGAGCAGTACTTC	CASSLGQGSPYEQYF
TRBV6-2/TRBV6-3	-	once	TRBJ2-1	TGTGCCAGCAGTCCATTCAGCGGTAATGAGCAGTTCTTC	CASSPFSGNEQFF